These T cell receptor beta chains were read from a single sample in a study of siplizumab effects on memory and regulatory T cells. Libraries were prepared by immunoSEQ multiplex PCR; TCRdb keeps only in-frame clonotypes and omits some of them. In the table there are roughly 120,000 clones, 92% of which are singletons. The sample was Tregs sorted from blood. These receptors all come from a human donor in good health. Both conserved end residues are trimmed from each CDR3. Each record gives: V gene, clone size, CDR3 protein. Clone size is given for some rows only: seen once, a few or many times, or a class if the clone is expanded.

v_call: TRBV6-5
clone_size: once
cdr3_aa: ASSPRGRGYT

v_call: TRBV2
clone_size: few
cdr3_aa: ASSEVLLAGGPDEQY

v_call: TRBV18
clone_size: once
cdr3_aa: ASSDPGLNYGYT

v_call: TRBV5-1
clone_size: .
cdr3_aa: ASSRTGSGGNTIY

v_call: TRBV29-1
clone_size: .
cdr3_aa: SAQNFRGEQY

v_call: TRBV6-5
clone_size: few
cdr3_aa: ASSYRDRGVNTQY

v_call: TRBV5-1
clone_size: .
cdr3_aa: ASSSVRTGRNYGYT

v_call: TRBV11-2
clone_size: .
cdr3_aa: ASSLDQIVNGYT

v_call: TRBV5-1
clone_size: .
cdr3_aa: AGRTANTGELF

v_call: TRBV30
clone_size: .
cdr3_aa: AWSEQGYEQY

v_call: TRBV27
clone_size: .
cdr3_aa: ASAWGPTGELF

v_call: TRBV2
clone_size: .
cdr3_aa: ASSGTANTEAF

v_call: TRBV9
clone_size: .
cdr3_aa: ASSPDSPAYNEQF

v_call: TRBV5-1
clone_size: once
cdr3_aa: ASSRSGTGANEQF

v_call: TRBV5-1
clone_size: once
cdr3_aa: ASSSRDTSYEQY

v_call: TRBV6-6
clone_size: .
cdr3_aa: ASSYSPGLAYEQY

v_call: TRBV7-8
clone_size: .
cdr3_aa: ASSPYSGGYT

v_call: TRBV5-1
clone_size: .
cdr3_aa: ASSLDSHNEKLF

v_call: TRBV30
clone_size: .
cdr3_aa: AWRASGTGRVRTSGSYEQY

v_call: TRBV7-9
clone_size: .
cdr3_aa: ASSLARPPASGYT

v_call: TRBV6-6
clone_size: .
cdr3_aa: ASTYTTLWETQY

v_call: TRBV5-1
clone_size: .
cdr3_aa: ASSLGAGSDTQY

v_call: TRBV6-5
clone_size: .
cdr3_aa: ASSPNGAGELF

v_call: TRBV20-1
clone_size: .
cdr3_aa: SASPQDTQY

v_call: TRBV4-1
clone_size: .
cdr3_aa: ASSQKRDRGIYEQY

v_call: TRBV19
clone_size: .
cdr3_aa: ASSHREGAYEQY

v_call: TRBV2
clone_size: .
cdr3_aa: ASKTGVGTDTQY

v_call: TRBV6-5
clone_size: .
cdr3_aa: ASRTSGSYEQY

v_call: TRBV5-1
clone_size: .
cdr3_aa: ASSPSTGAGYGYT

v_call: TRBV6-5
clone_size: .
cdr3_aa: ASSYSFGTAYGYT

v_call: TRBV6-5
clone_size: once
cdr3_aa: ASSYLGQYGYT

v_call: TRBV6-6
clone_size: .
cdr3_aa: ASSYLGTGSYEQY

v_call: TRBV6-6
clone_size: .
cdr3_aa: ASSYSRTGRSYGYT

v_call: TRBV5-1
clone_size: .
cdr3_aa: ASSRGQGVNTEAF

v_call: TRBV2
clone_size: .
cdr3_aa: ASSVAVYNEQF

v_call: TRBV5-4
clone_size: once
cdr3_aa: ASSLGQGASGYT

v_call: TRBV27
clone_size: .
cdr3_aa: ASSPGTNQPQH

v_call: TRBV19
clone_size: .
cdr3_aa: ASSQRTGGYGYT

v_call: TRBV18
clone_size: .
cdr3_aa: ASSPTEETQY

v_call: TRBV19
clone_size: .
cdr3_aa: ASSSWAQETQY

v_call: TRBV7-9
clone_size: .
cdr3_aa: TSRVQSYGYT